Each of the 28 T cell receptor beta chains below was sequenced from the same sample in a study of graft-versus-host responses after intestinal transplantation. Data came from immunoSEQ multiplex PCR; TCRdb stores just in-frame clones and leaves some out. The sample has more than 13,000 clones, less than 80% seen once; the top ten hold 9%. From the graft tissue, intraepithelial and lamina propria lymphocytes were released through processing. The specimen was ileum tissue, collected just over 650 days after intestinal transplantation. The receptor source for this set is a human patient who received an intestinal transplant, so some T cells may come from the graft donor.

This sequence joins TRBV6-4 and TRBJ2-3; D is perhaps TRBD2 (5 bases). The CDR3 spans 13 residues. CDR1 and CDR2 (germline): MRHNA, SNTAGT. The V end was cut by 5 bases, the J end by 2 bases, with 8 bases between. CDR3 sequence reads: CASSQTTTDTQYF. CDR3 DNA: TGTGCCAGCAGTCAGACTACCACAGATACGCAGTATTTT.

The J gene is TRBJ2-7, the V gene TRBV9; 15 bases line up with TRBD2. The CDR3 has 18 amino acids. The V and J ends lost 4 bases and 4 bases, in that order; junction bases with no gene match: 12. CDR1 and CDR2 from the germline V gene are SGDLS and YYNGEE. As DNA, the CDR3 is TGTGCCAGCAGCCGAGGACTAGCGGGGGGGCCCTCATTGTACGAGCAGTACTTC. This codes for CASSRGLAGGPSLYEQYF. Supplemented by reference TRBV9 and TRBJ2-7, the full variable domain reads DSGVTQTPKHLITATGQRVTLRCSPRSGDLSVYWYQQSLDQGLQFLIQYYNGEERAKGNILERFSAQQFPDLHSELNLSSLELGDSALYFCASSRGLAGGPSLYEQYFGPGTRLTVT.

About this clone: Other DNA sequences in the same sample also yield this CDR3. The chain links TRBV29-1 to TRBJ1-1, with 7 bases lining up with TRBD1. CDR3 length: 12 amino acids. The germline V gene has CDR1 SQVTM and CDR2 ANQGSEA. Germline trimming cut 4 bases from V and 4 bases from J; bases unmatched to any gene: 3. CDR3 nucleotides: TGCAGCGTTGGCCAGGGGGGCACTGAAGCTTTCTTT. This encodes CSVGQGGTEAFF.

This clone was detected a few times. The V gene is TRBV29-1, the J gene TRBJ2-5; D perhaps matches TRBD2 (5 bases). CDR3 length: 15 amino acids. Trimming shortened V by 4 bases and J by 1 base, and 16 bases separated the two germline ends. From germline, CDR1 is SQVTM and CDR2 ANQGSEA. The CDR3 sequence is CSVGGQSLAQETQYF. For the CDR3, the DNA is TGCAGCGTTGGAGGGCAGTCTTTAGCCCAAGAGACCCAGTACTTC.

The chain is built from TRBV5-8 and TRBJ2-7; D is unclear. Trimming removed 4 bases from V and 1 base from J, with 12 bases in between. Germline V CDR1 and CDR2: SGHTS, YDEGEE. This CDR3 region has 14 residues. The CDR3 nucleotides are TGTGCCAGCAGCCGATCACCTAGATCCTACGAGCAGTACTTC. It translates to CASSRSPRSYEQYF.

CDR3 coding DNA: TGTGCCAGCAGTGCGACTAGCGGGAGACACTACGAGCAGTACTTC. Protein product: CASSATSGRHYEQYF. The rearrangement links TRBV27 to TRBJ2-7; TRBD2 matches at 12 bases. The CDR3 runs to 15 residues. Trimming took 5 bases from V and 3 from J; bases not matched to a gene: 5. The germline CDR1 and CDR2 sequences are MNHEY and SMNVEV (reference sequence).

V usage is TRBV5-4 and J usage is TRBJ1-2, with TRBD1 matching 9 bases. Germline trimming cut 4 bases from V and 7 bases from J; bases unmatched to any gene: 2. Per germline, CDR1 SGHNT and CDR2 YYREEE (reference sequence). CDR3 size: 12 residues. The CDR3 here is CASSGTGFGYTF. The DNA for the CDR3 is TGTGCCAGCAGCGGGACAGGGTTTGGCTACACCTTC.

This rearrangement joins TRBV27 to TRBJ2-7; perhaps TRBD1 as D (7 bases). The length of the CDR3 is 14 residues. The V gene's germline CDR1 is MNHEY and CDR2 SMNVEV (reference sequence). The V end was cut by 5 bases, the J end by 7 bases, with 18 bases between. CDR3 sequence: CASSPAGTVKEQYF. The CDR3, as DNA: TGTGCCAGCAGTCCGGCGGGGACAGTCAAGGAGCAGTACTTC.

This clone was detected only once. The rearrangement joins TRBV28 to TRBJ2-7, with TRBD2 matching over 9 bases. CDR1 is MDHEN and CDR2 is SYDVKM in the germline V gene. This CDR3 contains 18 residues. V shed 1 base and J 10 bases; nucleotides not matched to a gene: 20. CDR3 coding DNA: TGTGCCAGCAGTTTATTTGGGCTCCTGACAGCCCCGCGGGAGGGTCAGTACTTC. Amino acid sequence: CASSLFGLLTAPREGQYF.

The chain uses TRBV7-9 and TRBJ1-2; 8 bases are a match to TRBD1. Germline CDR1 is SEHNR and CDR2 is FQNEAQ (reference sequence). The V segment lost 2 bases and the J segment 7 bases; nucleotides outside the gene matches: 6. The CDR3 runs 14 residues. The chain's CDR3 is CASSLQGARGGYTF. The CDR3, as DNA: TGTGCCAGCAGCTTACAGGGGGCTCGGGGTGGCTACACCTTC.

V gene TRBV10-3 combines with J gene TRBJ2-3; 7 bases fit TRBD1. Germline CDR1 is ENHRY and CDR2 is SYGVKD. The length of the CDR3 is 12 residues. V lost 2 bases, J lost 11 bases, and 4 bases stayed unmatched. CDR3 coding DNA: TGTGCCATCAGTGAGGACAGGGTCGTGCAGTATTTT. Translated, it gives CAISEDRVVQYF.

The J gene is TRBJ2-1, the V gene TRBV10-3; the D gene is possibly TRBD1 (5 bases). The germline V gene encodes CDR1 ENHRY and CDR2 SYGVKD. The CDR3 consists of 18 residues. V was cut by 2 bases and J by 0 bases, with 17 bases left in between. The DNA for the CDR3 is TGTGCCATCAGTGAGGGTTTGCAGGGCCCCAGCTCCTACAATGAGCAGTTCTTC. Encoded protein: CAISEGLQGPSSYNEQFF.

The chain recombines TRBV5-4 with TRBJ2-2; TRBD2 is a possible D gene (7 bases). Germline values: CDR1 SGHNT, CDR2 YYREEE (reference sequence). The CDR3 is 14 amino acids. Trimming removed 0 bases from V and 6 bases from J, with 9 bases in between. The CDR3 loop is CASSLGGGSGELFF. The CDR3 DNA reads as TGTGCCAGCAGCTTGGGGGGGGGCTCCGGGGAGCTGTTTTTT.

The rearrangement links TRBV18 to TRBJ2-2, with unresolved D. The germline gives CDR1 KGHSH, CDR2 LQKENI. The CDR3 is made up of 15 amino acids. Trimming pared 3 bases from V and 2 bases from J, leaving 10 bases between. The CDR3 DNA is TGTGCCAGCTCACCGAGCGCCCTTAACACCGGGGAGCTGTTTTTT. Protein product: CASSPSALNTGELFF.

This sequence joins TRBV27 and TRBJ2-7; perhaps TRBD1 as D (6 bases). Germline CDR1 is MNHEY and CDR2 is SMNVEV (reference sequence). CDR3 length: 14 residues. Trimming took off 5 bases at V and 9 bases at J, with 20 bases between the two ends. DNA of the CDR3: TGTGCCAGCAGTATGGACAGTTTTCTTACGGGGCAGTACTTC. Translation gives CASSMDSFLTGQYF.

V gene TRBV7-8 combines with J gene TRBJ2-1; 9 nucleotides agree with TRBD2. CDR1 and CDR2 (germline): SGHVS, FQNEAQ. This CDR3 comprises 15 residues. V was clipped by 3 bases and J by 7 bases; unmatched bases: 7. Here the CDR3 DNA reads TGTGCCAGCAGCTTCTCAGCGGGGGGAGGAAATGAGCAGTTCTTC. Its translation is CASSFSAGGGNEQFF.

This clone appeared a few times. This chain's CDR3 is CVCRDRAKGTEAFF. CDR3 coding DNA: TGTGTGTGCCGGGACAGGGCTAAAGGGACTGAAGCTTTCTTT. This sequence joins TRBV6-1 and TRBJ1-1, with 9 bases that match TRBD1. This CDR3 is built from 14 residues. Germline CDR1 is MNHNS and CDR2 is SASEGT.

This CDR3 reads CASSRNTLAGGNPDTQYF. The CDR3 bases are TGCGCCAGCAGCCGAAATACTCTAGCGGGGGGTAACCCAGATACGCAGTATTTT. This chain uses TRBV4-3 with TRBJ2-3; 11 nucleotides line up with TRBD2. Trimming took 4 bases from V and 4 from J; bases not matched to a gene: 13. Germline assignment: CDR1 LGHNA and CDR2 YSLEER. This CDR3 is 18 amino acids long.

This chain connects TRBV4-3 to TRBJ2-1; 12 bases line up with TRBD2. The CDR3 spans 16 residues. The trim removed 1 base at V and 8 bases at J, leaving 6 bases unmatched. From germline, CDR1 is LGHNA and CDR2 YSLEER. The CDR3 here is CASSQGLAGGSDEQFF. The DNA for the CDR3 is TGCGCCAGCAGCCAAGGCCTAGCGGGGGGGTCTGATGAGCAGTTCTTC.

The chain couples TRBV2 to TRBJ2-3; 9 positions match TRBD2. The CDR3 runs 14 residues. V lost 3 bases to trimming and J lost 3 bases; unmatched junction nucleotides: 1. Germline CDR1 SNHLY, CDR2 FYNNEI. The CDR3 DNA reads TGTGCCAGCAGTGAGGGACTAGCAACAGATACGCAGTATTTT. It yields the protein CASSEGLATDTQYF. Based on the CDR3 plus reference TRBV2 and TRBJ2-3, the full variable domain is EPEVTQTPSHQVTQMGQEVILRCVPISNHLYFYWYRQILGQKVEFLVSFYNNEISEKSEIFDDQFSVERPDGSNFTLKIRSTKLEDSAMYFCASSEGLATDTQYFGPGTRLTVL.

The gene calls are TRBV6-4 and TRBJ2-1; D might be TRBD1 (5 bases). The CDR3 contains 16 residues. CDR1 MRHNA and CDR2 SNTAGT come from the germline V gene. Trimming left V 0 bases short and J 7 bases short, with 16 bases between. CDR3 amino acids: CASSDSSRALSNEQFF. In DNA, the CDR3 is TGTGCCAGCAGTGACTCGAGCAGGGCGCTGTCGAATGAGCAGTTCTTC.

This clone was observed a few times. This chain uses TRBV14 with TRBJ1-2, with 8 bases lining up with TRBD1. Unmatched junction bases numbered 9, after V lost 2 bases and J lost 7 bases. Germline lookup yields CDR1 SGHDN and CDR2 FVKESK. This CDR3 comprises 15 residues. This chain's CDR3 is CASSQNQGAVSGYTF. The CDR3, as DNA: TGTGCCAGCAGCCAAAACCAGGGGGCAGTGAGTGGCTACACCTTC. The full variable domain, completed using reference TRBV14 and TRBJ1-2, is EAGVTQFPSHSVIEKGQTVTLRCDPISGHDNLYWYRRVMGKEIKFLLHFVKESKQDESGMPNNRFLAERTGGTYSTLKVQPAELEDSGVYFCASSQNQGAVSGYTFGSGTRLTVV.

This rearrangement joins TRBV27 to TRBJ1-2; D uncertain. The V and J ends lost 2 bases and 8 bases respectively, with 12 bases between them. Germline assignment: CDR1 MNHEY and CDR2 SMNVEV (reference sequence). The CDR3 sequence is 13 residues long. The CDR3 loop reads CASSLKGSRGYTF. CDR3 bases: TGTGCCAGCAGTTTAAAAGGGAGTCGCGGCTACACCTTC.

This chain connects TRBV7-2 to TRBJ2-3; D is unclear. This CDR3 is built from 12 residues. Trimming pared 2 bases from V and 3 bases from J, leaving 3 bases between. Germline CDR1 reads SGHTA; CDR2 reads FQGNSA. CDR3 protein: CASSLQTDTQYF. CDR3 nucleotides: TGTGCCAGCAGCTTACAGACAGATACGCAGTATTTT.

The rearrangement joins TRBV6-4 to TRBJ2-3; a weak D match, TRBD2 (5 bases). The CDR3 is 13 amino acids. V gave up 3 bases and J gave up 3 bases, with 7 bases separating them. The germline CDR1 and CDR2 sequences are MRHNA and SNTAGT. The CDR3: CASSEAETDTQYF. Written as DNA, the CDR3 is TGTGCCAGCAGTGAAGCGGAGACAGATACGCAGTATTTT.

The chain has TRBV9 and TRBJ1-2; 9 bases match TRBD1. The CDR3 runs to 13 residues. Germline assignment: CDR1 SGDLS and CDR2 YYNGEE. V trimming: 3 bases; J trimming: 13 bases; junction bases outside the gene matches: 10. The CDR3 reads CASSASGTGTFTF. The CDR3 DNA reads TGTGCCAGCAGCGCCTCCGGGACAGGGACCTTCACCTTC.

The rearrangement uses TRBV5-1 and TRBJ2-7, with a tentative D call TRBD1 (5 bases). V dropped 4 bases and J dropped 4 bases, with 21 bases sitting between them. The CDR3 has 16 amino acids. Germline loops: CDR1 SGHRS, CDR2 YFSETQ. CDR3 sequence: CASSRRQGSPRYEQYF. The CDR3 DNA sequence: TGCGCCAGCAGCAGACGGCAGGGATCCCCTCGGTACGAGCAGTACTTC.

The CDR3 here is CASSRGGRQETQYF. DNA of the CDR3: TGTGCCAGCAGCCGGGGAGGTCGGCAAGAGACCCAGTACTTC. The rearrangement uses TRBV5-8 and TRBJ2-5, with D maybe TRBD2 (6 bases). The germline gives CDR1 SGHTS, CDR2 YDEGEE. The CDR3 contains 14 residues. V dropped 4 bases and J dropped 2 bases, with 12 bases sitting between them.